The text below deals with one T cell receptor beta chain. Its cognate antigen is unknown. The data stem from a study of cytomegalovirus exposure and HLA in healthy donors. Broader study findings: TCR beta V- and J-gene trimming, according to a later analysis, was linked to a missense DCLRE1C variant. In a later analysis, 16,951 TCR beta sequences were associated with HLA alleles at 0.05 false discovery rate.

Amplification used 60 Vbeta primers and 13 Jbeta primers. Per the study methods: It was a later analysis that counted 83 million or so unique TCR beta chains, of which around 11 million were shared. Generated by immunoSEQ multiplex PCR, the TCRdb table keeps only in-frame clones and is missing some. From that table come the V and J calls and clone size; the DNA was used to work out D and trimming. The sample carries approximately 140,000 clones, 88% recorded once. With 3 bases clipped from V and 1 base from J, the junction kept 7 bases outside the gene matches. The CDR3 totals 17 residues. From germline, CDR1 is SGHRS and CDR2 YFSETQ.

The chain couples TRBV5-1 to TRBJ2-2; 9 bases match TRBD1. Material for sequencing was PBMCs. The receptor was isolated from a woman in her thirties or forties in good health and CMV-seronegative. CDR3: CASSSDRGKRNTGELFF. The CDR3 coding sequence is TGCGCCAGCAGCTCCGACAGGGGGAAGAGGAACACCGGGGAGCTGTTTTTT.